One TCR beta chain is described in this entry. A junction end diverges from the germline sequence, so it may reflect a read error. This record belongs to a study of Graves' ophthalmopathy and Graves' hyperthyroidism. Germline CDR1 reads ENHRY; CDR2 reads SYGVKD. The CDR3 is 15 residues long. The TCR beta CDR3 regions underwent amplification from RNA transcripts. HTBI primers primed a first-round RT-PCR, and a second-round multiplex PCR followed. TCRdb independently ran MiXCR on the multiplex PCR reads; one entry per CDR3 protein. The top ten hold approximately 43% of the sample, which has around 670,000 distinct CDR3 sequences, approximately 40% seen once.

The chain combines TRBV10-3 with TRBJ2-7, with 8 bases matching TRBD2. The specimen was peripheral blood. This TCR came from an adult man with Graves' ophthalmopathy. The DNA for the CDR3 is TGTGCCAGCAGTTACGACGGGGGGGCCTCCTACGAGCAGTACTTC. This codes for CASSYDGGASYEQYF.